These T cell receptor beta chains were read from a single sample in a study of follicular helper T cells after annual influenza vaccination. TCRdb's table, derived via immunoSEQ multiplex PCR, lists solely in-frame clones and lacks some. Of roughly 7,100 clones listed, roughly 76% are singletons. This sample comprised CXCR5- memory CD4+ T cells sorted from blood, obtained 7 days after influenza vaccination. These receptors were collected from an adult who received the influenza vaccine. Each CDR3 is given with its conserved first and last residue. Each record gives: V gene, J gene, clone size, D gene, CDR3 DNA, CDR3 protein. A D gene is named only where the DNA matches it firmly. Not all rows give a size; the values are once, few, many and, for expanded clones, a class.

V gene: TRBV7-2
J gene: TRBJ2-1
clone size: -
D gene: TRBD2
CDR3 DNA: TGTGCCAGCAGGTCCGGGGGGTCCTACAATGAGCAGTTCTTC
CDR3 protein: CASRSGGSYNEQFF

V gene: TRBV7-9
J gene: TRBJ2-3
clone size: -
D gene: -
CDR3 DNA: TGTGCCAGCAGCTTAGAGGACGGACCTAGCACAGATACGCAGTATTTT
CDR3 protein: CASSLEDGPSTDTQYF

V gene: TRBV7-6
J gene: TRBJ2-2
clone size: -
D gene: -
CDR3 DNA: TGTGCCAGCAAAGTTAGGAACACCGGGGAGCTGTTTTTT
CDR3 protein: CASKVRNTGELFF

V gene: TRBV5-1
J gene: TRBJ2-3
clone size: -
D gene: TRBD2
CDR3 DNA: TGCGCCAGCAGCTCTGTCACTAGCGGGGCGCTTACAGATACGCAGTATTTT
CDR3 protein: CASSSVTSGALTDTQYF

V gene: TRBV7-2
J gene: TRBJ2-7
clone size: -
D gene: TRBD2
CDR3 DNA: TGTGCCAGCAGCCCAGGGACTAGCGGATACGAGCAGTACTTC
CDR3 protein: CASSPGTSGYEQYF

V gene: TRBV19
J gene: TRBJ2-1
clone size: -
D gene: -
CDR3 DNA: TGTGCCAGTAGTATTTTGGAGGGGGGGCTCAATGAGCAGTTCTTC
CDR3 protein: CASSILEGGLNEQFF

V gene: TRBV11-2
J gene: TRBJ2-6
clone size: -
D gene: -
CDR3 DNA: TGTGCCAGCAGCTTAGTTGGACTTGGCAGGTCCTCTGGGGCCAACGTCCTGACTTTC
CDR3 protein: CASSLVGLGRSSGANVLTF

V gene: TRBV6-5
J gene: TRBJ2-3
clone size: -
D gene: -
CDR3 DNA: TGTGCCAGCAGCCCCTTAGGGGGGATTGGTACGCAGTATTTT
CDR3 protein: CASSPLGGIGTQYF

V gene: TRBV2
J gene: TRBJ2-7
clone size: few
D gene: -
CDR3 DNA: TGTGCCAGTACAGGGTTCCCCAGGGGCGAGCAGTACTTC
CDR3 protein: CASTGFPRGEQYF

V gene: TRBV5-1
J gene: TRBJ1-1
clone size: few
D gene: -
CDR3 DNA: TGCGCCAGCAGCTTGGAACAGAGTCCTGAAGCTTTCTTT
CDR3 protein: CASSLEQSPEAFF

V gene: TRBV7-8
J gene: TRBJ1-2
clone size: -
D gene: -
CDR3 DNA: TGTGCCAGCAGCCCAGTAGTACTAGCCGGGCCAAACTATGGCTACACCTTC
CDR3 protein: CASSPVVLAGPNYGYTF

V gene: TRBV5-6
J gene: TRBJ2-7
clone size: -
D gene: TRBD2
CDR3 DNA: TGTGCCAGCAGCTTGGCGACTAGCGGGGGCTACGAGCAGTACTTC
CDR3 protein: CASSLATSGGYEQYF

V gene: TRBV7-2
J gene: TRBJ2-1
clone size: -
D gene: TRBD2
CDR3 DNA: TGTGCCAGCAGCGCGAGCGGGGGGGCCTCTTATGAGCAGTTCTTC
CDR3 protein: CASSASGGASYEQFF

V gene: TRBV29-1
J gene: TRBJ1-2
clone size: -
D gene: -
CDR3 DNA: TGCAGCACTGGGACGGATATCTATGGCTACACCTTC
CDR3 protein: CSTGTDIYGYTF

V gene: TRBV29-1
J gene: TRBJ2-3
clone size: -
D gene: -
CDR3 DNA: TGCAGCGTTGATCAACTAGCAACAGATACGCAGTATTTT
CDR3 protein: CSVDQLATDTQYF

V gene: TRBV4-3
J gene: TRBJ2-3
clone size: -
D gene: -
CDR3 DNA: TGCGCCAGCAGCCAAGCGCCCCAGACTAGTTTCACAGATACGCAGTATTTT
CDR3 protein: CASSQAPQTSFTDTQYF

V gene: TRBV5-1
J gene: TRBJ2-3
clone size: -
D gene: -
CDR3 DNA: TGCGCCAGCAGCCCCTCCGGGTCCCGCACAGATACGCAGTATTTT
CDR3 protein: CASSPSGSRTDTQYF

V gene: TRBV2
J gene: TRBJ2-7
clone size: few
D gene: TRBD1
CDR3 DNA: TGTGCCAGCAGAATGGACAGGGGCAGCTACGAGCAGTACTTC
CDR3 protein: CASRMDRGSYEQYF

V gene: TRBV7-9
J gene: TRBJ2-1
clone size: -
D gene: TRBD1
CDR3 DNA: TGTGCCAGCAGACTATCGGGACAGATCTACAATGAGCAGTTCTTC
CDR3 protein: CASRLSGQIYNEQFF

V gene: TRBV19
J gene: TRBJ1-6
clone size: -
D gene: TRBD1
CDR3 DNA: TGTGCCAGTAGGGACAGGGCCTATAATTCACCCCTCCACTTT
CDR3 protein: CASRDRAYNSPLHF

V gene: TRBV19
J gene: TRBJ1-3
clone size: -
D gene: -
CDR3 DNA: TGTGCCAGTAGTATGGGCAGCTCTGGAAACACCATATATTTT
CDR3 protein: CASSMGSSGNTIYF

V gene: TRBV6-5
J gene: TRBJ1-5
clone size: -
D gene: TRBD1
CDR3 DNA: TGTGCCAGCAGTAGGGACAGCCATGGCAATCAGCCCCAGCATTTT
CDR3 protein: CASSRDSHGNQPQHF

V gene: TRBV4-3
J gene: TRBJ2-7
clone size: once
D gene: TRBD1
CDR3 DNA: TGCGCCAGCAGCCAAGAGAACAGGGGGCCGGGAGAGCAGTACTTC
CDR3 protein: CASSQENRGPGEQYF

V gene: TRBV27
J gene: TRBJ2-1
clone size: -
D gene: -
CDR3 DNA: TGTGCCAGCAGTTTATCGCGGGGAACAGGGCATGAGCAGTTCTTC
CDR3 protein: CASSLSRGTGHEQFF

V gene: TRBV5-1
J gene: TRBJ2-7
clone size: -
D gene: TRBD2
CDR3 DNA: TGCGCCAGCAGCCGAGGACTAGCGGGGGGGAGTCCCTACGAGCAGTACTTC
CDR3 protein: CASSRGLAGGSPYEQYF

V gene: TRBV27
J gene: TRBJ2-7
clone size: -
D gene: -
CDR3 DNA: TGTGCCAGCAGTTCCCCCCTAGGCGGCTACGAGCAGTACTTC
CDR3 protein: CASSSPLGGYEQYF

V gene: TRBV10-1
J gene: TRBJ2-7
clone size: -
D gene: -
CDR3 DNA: TGCGCCAGCAGTGATTACCACGAGCAGTACTTC
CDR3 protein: CASSDYHEQYF

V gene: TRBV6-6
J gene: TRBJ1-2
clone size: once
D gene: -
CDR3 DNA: TGTGCCAGCAGTTACGGTCTACAGGACTACACCTTC
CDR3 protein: CASSYGLQDYTF

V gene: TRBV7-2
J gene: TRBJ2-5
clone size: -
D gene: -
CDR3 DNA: TGTGCCAGCAGCTTGGTCTTCCAAGAGACCCAGTACTTC
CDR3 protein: CASSLVFQETQYF

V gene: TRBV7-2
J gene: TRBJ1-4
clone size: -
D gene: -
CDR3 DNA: TGTGCCAGCAGCCCTATCATGCAGAGTGCAACTAATGAAAAACTGTTTTTT
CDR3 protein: CASSPIMQSATNEKLFF

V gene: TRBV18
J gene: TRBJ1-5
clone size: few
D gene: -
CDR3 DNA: TGTGCCAGCTCACCTTCAGGGAGCAATCAGCCCCAGCATTTT
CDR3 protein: CASSPSGSNQPQHF

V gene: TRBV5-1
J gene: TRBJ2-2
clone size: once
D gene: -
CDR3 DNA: TGCGCCAGCAGTCTGACAGACACCGGGGAGCTGTTTTTT
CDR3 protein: CASSLTDTGELFF

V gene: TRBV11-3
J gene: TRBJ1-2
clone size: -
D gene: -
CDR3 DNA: TGTGCCAGCAGCTCAGGGGATGGCTACACCTTC
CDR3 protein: CASSSGDGYTF

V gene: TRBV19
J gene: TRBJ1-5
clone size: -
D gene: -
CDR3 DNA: TGTGCCAGTAGGCCATTGTGGACATCCCCCCGCAATCAGCCCCAGCATTTT
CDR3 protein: CASRPLWTSPRNQPQHF

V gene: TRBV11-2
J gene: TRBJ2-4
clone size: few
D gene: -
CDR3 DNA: TGTGCCAGCAGCCGTCTCACAGGGCTGCGAACCAGAAACATTCAGTACTTC
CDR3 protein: CASSRLTGLRTRNIQYF

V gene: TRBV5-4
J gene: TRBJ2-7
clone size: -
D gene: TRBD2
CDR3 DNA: TGTGCCAGCAGCGGGACTAGCGGGGGGGAACAGTACTTC
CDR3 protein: CASSGTSGGEQYF

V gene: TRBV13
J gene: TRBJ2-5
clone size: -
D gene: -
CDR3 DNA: TGTGCCAGCAGCTCATCCAGGGGTGGAGAGACCCAGTACTTC
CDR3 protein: CASSSSRGGETQYF

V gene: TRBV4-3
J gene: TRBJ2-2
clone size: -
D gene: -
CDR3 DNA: TGCGCCAGCAGCCAAGATTGGACTGCCGGGGAGCTGTTTTTT
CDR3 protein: CASSQDWTAGELFF

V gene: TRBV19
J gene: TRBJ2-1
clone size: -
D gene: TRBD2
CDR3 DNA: TGTGCCAGTAGGACTAGCGCGGGCAATGAGCAGTTCTTC
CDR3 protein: CASRTSAGNEQFF

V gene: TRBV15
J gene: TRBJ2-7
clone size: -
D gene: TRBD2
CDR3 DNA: TGTGCCACCAGCAGAGATCCCCCTGGACTAGCGGGGGTCCTCGAGCAGTACTTC
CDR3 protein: CATSRDPPGLAGVLEQYF